The 14 T cell receptor beta chains below come from one sample, sequenced in a study of identical twins. One entry per CDR3 protein, called by TCRdb with MiXCR from the 5' RACE reads. The repertoire holds some 1,700,000 distinct CDR3 sequences, under 35% seen once, with 0.27% in the top ten. The source material was cord blood. All receptors derive from a newborn girl in good health.

The chain recombines TRBV4-1 with TRBJ1-5; a possible D gene is TRBD1 (5 bases). This CDR3 spans 17 amino acids. The germline V gene encodes CDR1 MGHRA and CDR2 YSYEKL. V shed 3 bases and J shed 5 bases, with 20 bases lying between them. The CDR3 sequence is CASSQGGTGLVDQPQHF. The CDR3 DNA follows: TGCGCCAGCAGCCAGGGGGGGACCGGACTAGTGGATCAGCCCCAGCATTTT.

This clonotype was counted between two and nine times. This chain connects TRBV19 to TRBJ1-1, with 7 bases that match TRBD1. Germline V gene data show CDR1 as LNHDA and CDR2 as SQIVND (reference sequence). Trimming at V came to 9 bases and at J to 4 bases, leaving 8 bases not matched to a gene. This CDR3 has 13 residues. CDR3 DNA: TGTGCCAGCAGCCACAGGGGCTCCACTGAAGCTTTCTTT. Protein product: CASSHRGSTEAFF.

The sample holds a few counts of this clonotype. The rearrangement uses TRBV7-2 and TRBJ2-7, with D tentatively TRBD1 or TRBD2 (5 bases each). CDR1 is SGHTA and CDR2 is FQGNSA in the germline V gene. Trimming stripped 1 base from V and 2 bases from J, with 15 bases between. The CDR3 totals 16 residues. The CDR3 DNA reads as TGTGCCAGCAGCTTAGTGGGACGCCAACCTACCTACGAGCAGTACTTC. Its protein product is CASSLVGRQPTYEQYF.

A few counts support this clonotype. The V gene is TRBV10-3, the J gene TRBJ1-4, with D maybe TRBD1 (6 bases). The CDR3 totals 13 residues. V was trimmed by 3 bases and J by 7 bases, leaving 9 bases between them. Germline V gives CDR1 ENHRY, CDR2 SYGVKD. In DNA form, the CDR3 reads TGTGCCATCAGTGAATCAGGGGCTGAAAAACTGTTTTTT. The encoded protein is CAISESGAEKLFF.

The chain is built from TRBV28 and TRBJ2-5, with no clear D. CDR1 and CDR2 from the germline V gene are MDHEN and SYDVKM. V was pared by 6 bases and J by 5 bases, with 13 bases between. This CDR3 has 13 residues. The CDR3, as DNA: TGTGCCAGCAGCCCTCTTATGGGGGAGACCCAGTACTTC. Its protein product is CASSPLMGETQYF.

The rearrangement links TRBV27 to TRBJ2-1, with D possibly being TRBD2 (7 bases). CDR1 MNHEY and CDR2 SMNVEV come from the germline V gene (reference sequence). This CDR3 has 14 amino acids. Trimming removed 3 bases at V and 9 bases at J, with 15 bases between. This CDR3 is CASSLVGGPGEQFF. In nucleotides, the CDR3 is TGTGCCAGCAGTTTGGTGGGGGGGCCTGGTGAGCAGTTCTTC.

In regard to this clonotype: A read error may explain this, as a much larger clone is one base away. The chain employs TRBV10-3 and TRBJ2-5; 8 bases are a match to TRBD1. Germline loops: CDR1 ENHRY, CDR2 SYGVKD. V was pared by 5 bases and J by 7 bases, with 12 bases of the junction left unmatched. This CDR3 contains 15 residues. As DNA, the CDR3 is TGTGCCATCAGTTCCATTGACAGGGGTAAAGGGACCCAGTACTTC. Its protein is CAISSIDRGKGTQYF.

The genes are TRBV7-2 and TRBJ2-1; TRBD1 matches 7 bases. The CDR3 runs 18 residues. Trimming removed 1 base from V and 5 bases from J; junction bases left unmatched: 14. The germline gives CDR1 SGHTA, CDR2 FQGNSA. CDR3 loop: CASSLGYPGQRSNNEQFF. CDR3 nucleotides: TGTGCCAGCAGCTTAGGGTACCCGGGACAGCGAAGCAACAATGAGCAGTTCTTC.

V usage is TRBV15 and J usage is TRBJ2-3, with D unclear. V dropped 4 bases and J dropped 5 bases, with 7 bases sitting between them. CDR3 length: 12 amino acids. Per the germline V gene, CDR1 is LNHNV and CDR2 is YYDKDF (reference sequence). CDR3 DNA: TGTGCCACCAGCAAAGGAAGAGATACGCAGTATTTT. Its protein product is CATSKGRDTQYF.

The chain recombines TRBV7-9 with TRBJ2-3, with 8 bases that match TRBD2. Germline V CDR1 and CDR2: SEHNR, FQNEAQ (reference sequence). V shed 5 bases, J shed 3 bases, and the junction held 7 bases outside the gene matches. The CDR3 consists of 15 residues. DNA for the CDR3: TGTGCCAGCAGCCTCTTTAGCGGGATAACAGATACGCAGTATTTT. Encoded protein: CASSLFSGITDTQYF.

The chain links TRBV7-9 to TRBJ2-7; TRBD2 aligns across 12 bases. This CDR3 is built from 16 residues. In germline, CDR1 is SEHNR, CDR2 FQNEAQ (reference sequence). V dropped 7 bases and J dropped 7; count of bases not matched to a gene: 14. The CDR3 nucleotides are TGTGCCAGCACCCAACTAACCGGGACTAGCGGGTATGAGCAGTACTTC. This translates into CASTQLTGTSGYEQYF.

This clonotype was counted a few times. This rearrangement joins TRBV28 to TRBJ1-5; TRBD1 agrees at 7 bases. Germline values: CDR1 MDHEN, CDR2 SYDVKM. J lost 4 bases, V lost 6 bases, and 15 bases had no gene match. The CDR3 extends over 17 amino acids. CDR3 protein: CASRPTGVPTVNQPQHF. The CDR3, as DNA: TGTGCCAGCAGACCTACAGGGGTCCCAACGGTTAATCAGCCCCAGCATTTT. The full variable domain, completed using reference TRBV28 and TRBJ1-5, is DVKVTQSSRYLVKRTGEKVFLECVQDMDHENMFWYRQDPGLGLRLIYFSYDVKMKEKGDIPEGYSVSREKKERFSLILESASTNQTSMYLCASRPTGVPTVNQPQHFGDGTRLSIL.

The chain couples TRBV5-1 to TRBJ2-3; D ambiguous. V was cut by 6 bases and J by 2 bases, with 13 bases left in between. CDR1 is SGHRS and CDR2 is YFSETQ in the germline V gene. This CDR3 has 14 residues. This chain's CDR3 is CASTRDGFTDTQYF. The CDR3, as DNA: TGCGCCAGCACACGCGACGGATTCACAGATACGCAGTATTTT.

The genes are TRBV9 and TRBJ2-3, with 11 bases lining up with TRBD2. CDR1 and CDR2 (germline): SGDLS, YYNGEE. This CDR3 comprises 18 residues. V trimming: 0 bases; J trimming: 6 bases; junction bases outside the gene matches: 12. The CDR3 is CASSVEQWLAGGEDTQYF. CDR3 DNA: TGTGCCAGCAGCGTAGAGCAATGGCTAGCGGGAGGAGAGGATACGCAGTATTTT. Drawing the rest from reference TRBV9 and TRBJ2-3, the complete variable domain is DSGVTQTPKHLITATGQRVTLRCSPRSGDLSVYWYQQSLDQGLQFLIQYYNGEERAKGNILERFSAQQFPDLHSELNLSSLELGDSALYFCASSVEQWLAGGEDTQYFGPGTRLTVL.